These T cell receptor beta chains were read from a single sample in a study of cytomegalovirus exposure and HLA in healthy donors. Assay: immunoSEQ multiplex PCR; the TCRdb copy retains only in-frame clones and omits some. The sample has tens of thousands of clones; nearly 96% are singletons. Sequencing input: PBMCs. These receptors were collected from a woman aged 18-29 years in good health and CMV-seropositive. Each CDR3 is given with its conserved first and last residue. A D gene is named only where the DNA matches it firmly. Some rows mark clone size as missing; the rest say once, few, many or name a class of expanded clone.

TRBJ1-1,16,TRBV7-3,.,.,TGTGCCAGCAGCTTAGGCGGGGCGGAAGGGAACACTGAAGCTTTCTTT,CASSLGGAEGNTEAFF
TRBJ2-2,13,TRBV10-3,.,.,TGTGCCTCATCTGAGGGAGTGGCCGGGGAGCTGTTTTTT,CASSEGVAGELFF
TRBJ2-6,17,TRBV5-1,once,TRBD1,TGCGCCAGCAGCTTGGGGACAGGGCGGACTGGGGCCAACGTCCTGACTTTC,CASSLGTGRTGANVLTF
TRBJ2-7,14,TRBV27,.,TRBD2,TGTGCCAGCAGTTTCCGGGAGGGCCCCTACGAGCAGTACTTC,CASSFREGPYEQYF
TRBJ2-7,15,TRBV6-1,.,TRBD2,TGTGCCAGCAGTGTCGGAGCGGGAGGTCCCTACGAGCAGTACTTC,CASSVGAGGPYEQYF
TRBJ1-1,14,TRBV30,.,.,TGTGCCTGGAGTGTATTGGAGGGAAGCACTGAAGCTTTCTTT,CAWSVLEGSTEAFF
TRBJ2-1,19,TRBV7-8,.,TRBD2,TGTGCCAGCAGCTTAGTAGGACTAGCGGGACTGAGCTCCTACAATGAGCAGTTCTTC,CASSLVGLAGLSSYNEQFF
TRBJ2-5,12,TRBV29-1,.,TRBD1,TGCAGCGTCGGACAGGGGCGAGAGACCCAGTACTTC,CSVGQGRETQYF
TRBJ2-3,18,TRBV5-6,.,TRBD1,TGTGCCAGCAGCTACATACCCCGGGACAGGGGGCTCACAGATACGCAGTATTTT,CASSYIPRDRGLTDTQYF
TRBJ2-7,15,TRBV7-6,once,.,TGTGCCAGCAGCTTAGAATCGGGGGATGCGTACGAGCAGTACTTC,CASSLESGDAYEQYF
TRBJ2-2,14,TRBV5-6,.,.,TGTGCCAGCAGCTTTTCAGGGTTCACCGGGGAGCTGTTTTTT,CASSFSGFTGELFF
TRBJ2-7,15,TRBV27,once,.,TGTGCCAGCAGTTCCCCCCAAAGAGTTGTCTACGAGCAGTACTTC,CASSSPQRVVYEQYF
TRBJ1-4,14,TRBV27,.,TRBD1,TGTGCCAGCAGTTTAGGTACAGGGGTGGAAAAACTGTTTTTT,CASSLGTGVEKLFF
TRBJ2-3,16,TRBV11-2,.,TRBD2,TGTGCCAGCAGCTTCACTAGCGGGAAAAACACAGATACGCAGTATTTT,CASSFTSGKNTDTQYF
TRBJ2-1,16,TRBV28,.,TRBD2,TGTGCCAGCAGTCAGGGAGCGGGAGGGGGGTACAATGAGCAGTTCTTC,CASSQGAGGGYNEQFF
TRBJ1-1,15,TRBV6-5,.,TRBD1,TGTGCCAGCAGCTTAGGACAGGGGGTGAACACTGAAGCTTTCTTT,CASSLGQGVNTEAFF
TRBJ2-1,11,TRBV28,.,.,TGTGCCAGCAGTTTCATCAATGAGCAGTTCTTC,CASSFINEQFF
TRBJ2-5,16,TRBV27,.,.,TGTGCCAGCTCACCCTCCCGGTGGGGGGAGAAAGAGACCCAGTACTTC,CASSPSRWGEKETQYF
TRBJ2-2,16,TRBV13,.,.,TGTGCCAGCAGCCCCGGGACCGCCCGGGGGACCGGGGAGCTGTTTTTT,CASSPGTARGTGELFF
TRBJ2-2,18,TRBV4-3,once,TRBD1,TGCGCCAGCAGCCAGCGGACAGGGTCGAGTCAGAGGACCGGGGAGCTGTTTTTT,CASSQRTGSSQRTGELFF
TRBJ2-3,17,TRBV27,.,TRBD1,TGTGCCAGCAGTTCAATCCGGGACAGGGGGCGGACAGATACGCAGTATTTT,CASSSIRDRGRTDTQYF
TRBJ2-7,16,TRBV11-2,.,TRBD2,TGTGCCAGCAGCTTCGGAGGGCTAGCGGGAGCCAACGAGCAGTACTTC,CASSFGGLAGANEQYF
TRBJ2-4,16,TRBV6-1,.,TRBD2,TGTGCCAGCAGTGAATCCAGTAGCGGGAGCCAAAACATTCAGTACTTC,CASSESSSGSQNIQYF
TRBJ1-2,15,TRBV27,.,TRBD1,TGTGCCAGCAGTTTATCGGGACAGGGCATCTATGGCTACACCTTC,CASSLSGQGIYGYTF
TRBJ2-7,17,TRBV7-2,.,TRBD2,TGTGCCAGCAGCTTAGCGGCAAGGACTAGTGTTGTGGCCGAGCAGTACTTC,CASSLAARTSVVAEQYF
TRBJ2-7,15,TRBV28,.,TRBD1,TGTGCCAGCAGTTTAACGCCGGGGACAGTCTACGAGCAGTACTTC,CASSLTPGTVYEQYF
TRBJ2-1,20,TRBV27,once,TRBD1,TGTGCCAGCAGTTCCCTATGGACAGGATATAGAGGGCGACCCTACAATGAGCAGTTCTTC,CASSSLWTGYRGRPYNEQFF
TRBJ2-1,14,TRBV5-4,once,.,TGTGCCAGCCTCTATATGGGCCGGAACAATGAGCAGTTCTTC,CASLYMGRNNEQFF
TRBJ2-7,14,TRBV28,.,.,TGTGCCAGCAGTTTACTCGGTTCTCACTACGAGCAGTACTTC,CASSLLGSHYEQYF
TRBJ2-2,13,TRBV25-1,.,.,TGTGCCAGCAGTGACACGAACACCGGGGAGCTGTTTTTT,CASSDTNTGELFF
TRBJ2-1,15,TRBV9,.,.,TGTGCCAGCAGCCCACAGGGTTCACCCTACAATGAGCAGTTCTTC,CASSPQGSPYNEQFF
TRBJ2-3,15,TRBV4-3,.,TRBD2,TGCGCCAGCACTCAGACTAGCGGGAGATCTGATACGCAGTATTTT,CASTQTSGRSDTQYF
TRBJ2-7,14,TRBV4-2,.,.,TGTGCCAGCAGCCAAGGGGGGGAGACTAACGAGCAGTACTTC,CASSQGGETNEQYF
TRBJ2-3,20,TRBV28,.,TRBD2,TGTGCCAGCAGTTTAAGTGGGCTAGCGGGGCCGTTTGGAAGCACAGATACGCAGTATTTT,CASSLSGLAGPFGSTDTQYF
TRBJ1-1,13,TRBV19,.,.,TGTGCCAGCATTCCTCGGGGGTGGGGTGAAGCTTTCTTT,CASIPRGWGEAFF
TRBJ2-1,15,TRBV28,.,TRBD1,TGTGCCAGCAGCCAAACAGGGGGCGCCTACAATGAGCAGTTCTTC,CASSQTGGAYNEQFF
TRBJ1-2,16,TRBV5-4,.,.,TGTGCCAGCAGCTTGGCCGGTGGGGCCCCACTCTATGGCTACACCTTC,CASSLAGGAPLYGYTF
TRBJ1-5,14,TRBV7-8,.,.,TGTGCCAGCAGCTTAGCGAGTAGCAATCAGCCCCAGCATTTT,CASSLASSNQPQHF
TRBJ2-7,16,TRBV7-9,.,TRBD2,TGTGCCAGCAGCTTAGTCTCGCTGGCGGGAGCCTACGAGCAGTACTTC,CASSLVSLAGAYEQYF
TRBJ2-7,18,TRBV5-6,.,TRBD1,TGTGCCAGCAGCGACGTCCCGGGACAGGGAACGCCATCCTACGAGCAGTACTTC,CASSDVPGQGTPSYEQYF
TRBJ2-7,14,TRBV5-4,.,TRBD1,TGTGCCAGCAGCTCGGGACAGGAATACTACGAGCAGTACTTC,CASSSGQEYYEQYF
TRBJ1-4,14,TRBV28,.,.,TGTGCCAGCAGCTCAGCTCAGGGTAATGAAAAACTGTTTTTT,CASSSAQGNEKLFF
TRBJ2-7,15,TRBV28,.,TRBD1,TGTGCCAGCAGTTACGACAGGGAGAAAGGTTACGAGCAGTACTTC,CASSYDREKGYEQYF
TRBJ2-7,14,TRBV7-9,.,.,TGTGCCAGCAGCCTGCACTCAACCCCCTACGAGCAGTACTTC,CASSLHSTPYEQYF
TRBJ1-1,12,TRBV28,.,.,TGTGCCAGCAGTTCAGTGAACACTGAAGCTTTCTTT,CASSSVNTEAFF
TRBJ2-1,18,TRBV5-8,.,.,TGTGCCAGCCCCACAGGGGTCCGGGGGATCGCTGTGGGTAATGAGCAGTTCTTC,CASPTGVRGIAVGNEQFF